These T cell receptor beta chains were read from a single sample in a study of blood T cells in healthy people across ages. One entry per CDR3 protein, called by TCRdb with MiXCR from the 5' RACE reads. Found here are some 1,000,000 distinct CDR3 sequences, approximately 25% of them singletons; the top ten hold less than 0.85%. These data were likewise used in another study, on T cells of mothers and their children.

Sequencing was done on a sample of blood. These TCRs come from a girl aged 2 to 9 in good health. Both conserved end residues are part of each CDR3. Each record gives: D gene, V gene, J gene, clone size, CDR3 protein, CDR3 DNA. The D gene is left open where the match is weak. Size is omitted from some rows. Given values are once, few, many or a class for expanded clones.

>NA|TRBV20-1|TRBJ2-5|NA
CSAKAPGRETQYF
TGCAGTGCAAAGGCCCCAGGAAGAGAGACCCAGTACTTC
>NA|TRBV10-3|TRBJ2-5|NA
CAISERGSEETQYF
TGTGCCATCAGTGAGAGGGGGTCGGAGGAGACCCAGTACTTC
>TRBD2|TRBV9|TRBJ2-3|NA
CASSLPGLGHVDTQYF
TGTGCCAGCAGCCTTCCGGGACTAGGTCATGTAGATACGCAGTATTTT
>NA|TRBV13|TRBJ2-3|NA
CASSEIRDTQYF
TGTGCCAGCAGCGAGATCAGAGATACGCAGTATTTT
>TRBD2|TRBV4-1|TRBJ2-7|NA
CASSHGREGPLKQYF
TGCGCCAGCAGCCACGGGCGGGAGGGCCCTCTAAAGCAGTACTTC
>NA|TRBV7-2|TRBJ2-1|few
CASSLTLDGSSYNEQFF
TGTGCCAGCAGCTTGACTCTCGACGGGAGCTCCTACAATGAGCAGTTCTTC
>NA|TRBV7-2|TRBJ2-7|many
CASSWDLSEQYF
TGTGCCAGCAGCTGGGATCTGAGCGAGCAGTACTTC
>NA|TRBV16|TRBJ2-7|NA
CASSQWGVGYEQYF
TGTGCCAGCAGCCAATGGGGTGTTGGGTACGAGCAGTACTTC
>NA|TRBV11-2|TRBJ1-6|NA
CASTRQPINSPLHF
TGTGCCAGCACGCGACAGCCGATAAATTCACCCCTCCACTTT
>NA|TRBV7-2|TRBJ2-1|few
CASSISSNEQFF
TGTGCCAGCAGCATCTCGAGCAATGAGCAGTTCTTC
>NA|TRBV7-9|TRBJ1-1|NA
CASTSAEGQNTEAFF
TGTGCCAGCACCTCAGCGGAGGGCCAGAACACTGAAGCTTTCTTT
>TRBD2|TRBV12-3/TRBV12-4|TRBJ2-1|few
CASSFSGAGGGNEQFF
TGTGCCAGCAGTTTCAGTGGGGCGGGGGGTGGGAATGAGCAGTTCTTC
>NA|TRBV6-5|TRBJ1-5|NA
CACSYGASQPQHF
TGTGCCTGCAGCTATGGGGCGAGTCAGCCCCAGCATTTT
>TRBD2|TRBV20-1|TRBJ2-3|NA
CSAPGLGADTQYF
TGCAGTGCTCCGGGACTAGGGGCAGATACGCAGTATTTT
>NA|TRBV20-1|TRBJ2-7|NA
CSASPGSLTYEQYF
TGCAGTGCTTCCCCAGGGAGCTTAACCTACGAGCAGTACTTC
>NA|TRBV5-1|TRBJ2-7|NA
CASSGPSRTEQYF
TGCGCCAGCAGCGGGCCGAGCCGTACAGAGCAGTACTTC
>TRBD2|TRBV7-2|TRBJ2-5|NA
CASTGGGFQETQYF
TGTGCCAGCACCGGCGGGGGATTCCAAGAGACCCAGTACTTC
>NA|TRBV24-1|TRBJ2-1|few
CATSDLGGTREQFF
TGTGCCACCAGTGATTTAGGGGGGACGAGAGAGCAGTTCTTC
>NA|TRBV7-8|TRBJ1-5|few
CASSLEGAGITQPQHF
TGTGCCAGCAGCTTAGAAGGGGCAGGGATAACTCAGCCCCAGCATTTT
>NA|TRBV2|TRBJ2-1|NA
CASGEVATYNEQFF
TGTGCCAGCGGAGAAGTTGCTACCTACAATGAGCAGTTCTTC
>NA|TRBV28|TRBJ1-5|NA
CASRTAPANQPQHF
TGTGCCAGCAGGACCGCACCGGCGAATCAGCCCCAGCATTTT
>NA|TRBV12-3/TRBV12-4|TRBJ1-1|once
CASSWSGDTEAFF
TGTGCCAGCAGTTGGTCGGGGGACACTGAAGCTTTCTTT
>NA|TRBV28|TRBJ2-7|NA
CASSSGTQKTSYEQYF
TGTGCCAGCAGTTCGGGGACGCAAAAGACCTCCTACGAGCAGTACTTC
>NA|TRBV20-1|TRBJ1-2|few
CSARLERSYGYTF
TGCAGTGCTAGATTGGAGAGAAGCTATGGCTACACCTTC
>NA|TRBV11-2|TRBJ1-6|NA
CASSREVYNSPLHF
TGTGCCAGCAGTCGGGAGGTCTATAATTCACCCCTCCACTTT
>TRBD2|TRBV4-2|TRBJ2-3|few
CASSPGGGADTDTQYF
TGTGCCAGCAGCCCCGGGGGGGGGGCCGACACAGATACGCAGTATTTT